Here is one T cell receptor (beta chain) with its context. Repertoires were generated with immunoSEQ multiplex PCR, while TCRdb's copy carries only in-frame clones and drops some. In the table there are about 170,000 clones, about 88% of which are singletons. The entry originates in a study of blood T cell repertoires in COVID-19. Across the whole study: Sites in the United States, Italy and Spain provided acute and convalescent COVID-19 samples.

What was sequenced was peripheral blood. The receptor comes from a man in his 60s with acute or convalescent COVID-19.

CDR3 protein: CASSLFFTFGQGEQNIQYF. In DNA form, the CDR3 reads TGTGCCAGCAGCTTATTTTTTACTTTTGGACAGGGGGAACAAAACATTCAGTACTTC. This chain joins TRBV11-2 and TRBJ2-4, with 10 bases that match TRBD1. The CDR3 consists of 19 residues. Trimming took 2 bases from V and 5 from J; bases not matched to a gene: 15. Germline loops: CDR1 SGHAT, CDR2 FQNNGV. Combining the CDR3 with reference TRBV11-2 and TRBJ2-4 gives the whole variable domain EAGVAQSPRYKIIEKRQSVAFWCNPISGHATLYWYQQILGQGPKLLIQFQNNGVVDDSQLPKDRFSAERLKGVDSTLKIQPAKLEDSAVYLCASSLFFTFGQGEQNIQYFGAGTRLSVL.